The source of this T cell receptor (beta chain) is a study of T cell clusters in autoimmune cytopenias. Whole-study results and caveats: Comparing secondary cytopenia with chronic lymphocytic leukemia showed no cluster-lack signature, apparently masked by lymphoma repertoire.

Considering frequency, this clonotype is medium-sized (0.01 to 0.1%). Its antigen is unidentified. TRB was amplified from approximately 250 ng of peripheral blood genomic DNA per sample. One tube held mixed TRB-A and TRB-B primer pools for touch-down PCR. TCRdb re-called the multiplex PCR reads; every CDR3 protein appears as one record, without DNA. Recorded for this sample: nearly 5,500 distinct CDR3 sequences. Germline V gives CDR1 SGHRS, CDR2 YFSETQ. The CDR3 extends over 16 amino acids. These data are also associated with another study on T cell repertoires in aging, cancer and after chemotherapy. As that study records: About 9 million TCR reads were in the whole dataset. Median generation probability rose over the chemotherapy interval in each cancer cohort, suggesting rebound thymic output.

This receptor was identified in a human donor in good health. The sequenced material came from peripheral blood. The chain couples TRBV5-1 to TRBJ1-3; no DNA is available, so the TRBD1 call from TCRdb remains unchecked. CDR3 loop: CASSSGTLSSGNTIYF.